These 9 T cell receptor beta chains were sequenced from one sample in a study of cytomegalovirus exposure and HLA in healthy donors (TCRdb year 2017). The method was the immunoSEQ multiplex PCR assay. A mixture of 60 forward primers for TCR Vbeta segments and 13 reverse primers for TCR Jbeta segments was used in the multiplex PCR. TCRdb took this table from immuneACCESS and kept in-frame rearrangements with V and J called. Such tables lack part of the clones; where checked against another copy, unresolved V genes explain under half of the gap, and the rest is unexplained. For this sample the table gives 150,000 to 200,000 clones, of which roughly four fifths were detected only once. Approximately 2% of the sample goes to the ten largest clones. Sequencing was performed on PBMCs. The receptor set was obtained from a man aged 30 to 45 in good health and CMV-seronegative.

The chain has TRBV5-1 and TRBJ2-7; 7 bases are a match to TRBD1. Germline CDR1 and CDR2: SGHRS and YFSETQ. V shed 4 bases and J 0 bases; nucleotides not matched to a gene: 4. The CDR3 consists of 14 residues. Here the CDR3 reads CASSIDRDSYEQYF. CDR3 coding DNA: TGCGCCAGCAGCATAGACAGGGACTCCTACGAGCAGTACTTC.

The gene calls are TRBV5-4 and TRBJ2-7, with 8 bases matching TRBD2. CDR1 is SGHNT, CDR2 YYREEE, per germline (reference sequence). After removal of 2 bases from V and 2 bases from J, the junction contained 6 bases not matched to a gene. This CDR3 spans 15 amino acids. The CDR3 region is CASSFRGGGTYEQYF. The CDR3 DNA reads as TGTGCCAGCAGCTTCCGGGGGGGCGGTACCTACGAGCAGTACTTC.

The chain is built from TRBV5-1 and TRBJ1-5, with a tentative D call TRBD1 (5 bases). With 3 bases removed from V and 3 bases from J, the gap between germline ends came to 10 bases. The CDR3 consists of 14 residues. CDR1 SGHRS and CDR2 YFSETQ come from the germline V gene. The CDR3 loop is CASSYDSNNQPQHF. The CDR3 DNA follows: TGCGCCAGCAGCTACGACAGCAACAATCAGCCCCAGCATTTT.

J is TRBJ2-2 and V is TRBV5-4; tentative D call: TRBD2 (6 bases). Germline V gene data show CDR1 as SGHNT and CDR2 as YYREEE (reference sequence). V was cut by 4 bases and J by 4 bases, with 14 bases left in between. The CDR3 spans 15 residues. The CDR3 loop reads CASSRDLPSTGELFF. The DNA for the CDR3 is TGTGCCAGCAGCCGGGACTTACCGAGCACCGGGGAGCTGTTTTTT.

J is TRBJ1-3 and V is TRBV4-1; D perhaps matches TRBD1 (5 bases). Trimming stripped 1 base from V and 0 bases from J, with 10 bases between. CDR1 is MGHRA and CDR2 is YSYEKL in the germline V gene. This CDR3 has 16 amino acids. The CDR3 here is CASSQVGGSSGNTIYF. The CDR3, as DNA: TGCGCCAGCAGCCAAGTGGGGGGGAGCTCTGGAAACACCATATATTTT.

The chain recombines TRBV4-1 with TRBJ2-1, with 7 bases that match TRBD2. The CDR3 is made up of 16 amino acids. The germline V gene has CDR1 MGHRA and CDR2 YSYEKL. J lost 4 bases, V lost 0 bases, and 6 bases had no gene match. The DNA for the CDR3 is TGCGCCAGCAGCCAAGATGGCGGGAGTTCTTACAATGAGCAGTTCTTC. Translating it yields CASSQDGGSSYNEQFF.

The J gene is TRBJ2-7, the V gene TRBV11-2; TRBD2 agrees at 13 bases. The ends lost 3 bases at V and 4 bases at J; junction bases unmatched: 3. The CDR3 covers 15 residues. Germline V lookup: CDR1 SGHAT, CDR2 FQNNGV. The CDR3 region has the DNA TGTGCCAGCAGCTTCGGGACTAGCGGGATTTACGAGCAGTACTTC. As protein: CASSFGTSGIYEQYF.

V gene TRBV15 combines with J gene TRBJ2-5; TRBD2 might be the D (5 bases). The J call may be wrong; the DNA end is better matched by TRBJ2-7. Germline CDR1 is LNHNV and CDR2 is YYDKDF (reference sequence). The CDR3 contains 13 residues. The CDR3 DNA reads as TGTGCCACCAGCAGAGATTCGGGGTACGAGCAGTACTTC. It yields the protein CATSRDSGYEQYF.

The chain joins TRBV5-1 to TRBJ2-4; the match to TRBD1 covers 7 bases. There are 16 residues in the CDR3. Germline V gene lookup returns CDR1 SGHRS and CDR2 YFSETQ. V lost 4 bases and J lost 0; bases outside the gene matches: 7. CDR3 nucleotide sequence: TGCGCCAGCAGCGCTACAGGGGCCGTAGCCAAAAACATTCAGTACTTC. It encodes CASSATGAVAKNIQYF.